What follows are 15 T cell receptor beta chains derived from one specimen sequenced in a study of blood T cell repertoires in COVID-19. The repertoire was sequenced with immunoSEQ multiplex PCR; TCRdb's copy has only in-frame clones and lacks some. Of some 220,000 clones in the sample, approximately 86% were seen once. The sequenced material came from peripheral blood. The receptors were gathered from a woman aged 25 to 39 with COVID-19, enrolled during active disease.

The J gene is TRBJ2-7, the V gene TRBV6-6; D is possibly TRBD2 (7 bases). This CDR3 is 16 amino acids long. The V and J ends lost 2 bases and 3 bases respectively, with 17 bases between them. Germline V gives CDR1 MNHNY, CDR2 SVGAGI (reference sequence). In DNA form, the CDR3 reads TGTGCCAGCAGTTACCTGCGGCGGGGGCAAATCTACGAGCAGTACTTC. Protein sequence: CASSYLRRGQIYEQYF.

This chain connects TRBV28 to TRBJ1-5; weak D call: TRBD1 (5 bases). Germline CDR1 reads MDHEN; CDR2 reads SYDVKM. V gave up 3 bases and J gave up 5 bases, with 11 bases separating them. The CDR3 has 14 amino acids. The CDR3 DNA follows: TGTGCCAGCAGTTTGGGCCAGGGTGATCAGCCCCAGCATTTT. This encodes CASSLGQGDQPQHF.

The gene calls are TRBV11-2 and TRBJ2-1; a possible D gene is TRBD2 (6 bases). Per the germline V gene, CDR1 is SGHAT and CDR2 is FQNNGV. This CDR3 is 14 amino acids long. Trimming stripped 4 bases from V and 4 bases from J, with 11 bases between. CDR3 DNA: TGTGCCAGCAGCTCCCGCAGCGGGTACAATGAGCAGTTCTTC. This sequence encodes CASSSRSGYNEQFF. Looking up the rest from reference TRBV11-2 and TRBJ2-1 gives the full variable domain: EAGVAQSPRYKIIEKRQSVAFWCNPISGHATLYWYQQILGQGPKLLIQFQNNGVVDDSQLPKDRFSAERLKGVDSTLKIQPAKLEDSAVYLCASSSRSGYNEQFFGPGTRLTVL.

The DNA of the CDR3 is TGCGCCAGCAGAAAACCCGGGACAGCATACGAGCAGTACTTC. It specifies CASRKPGTAYEQYF. This chain joins TRBV23-1 and TRBJ2-7, with 7 bases fitting TRBD1. TRBV23-1 is an ORF, and what it does is uncertain. V gave up 6 bases and J gave up 4 bases; unmatched junction bases: 9. The CDR3 totals 14 residues.

V and J are TRBV15 and TRBJ2-7; 8 bases are a match to TRBD1. In germline, CDR1 is LNHNV, CDR2 YYDKDF (reference sequence). CDR3 length: 15 amino acids. V was clipped by 5 bases and J by 1 base; unmatched bases: 7. The CDR3 spells CATSQGRQGSYEQYF. As DNA, the CDR3 is TGTGCCACCAGCCAGGGGAGACAGGGGTCCTACGAGCAGTACTTC.

The CDR3 DNA reads as TGTGCCAGCAACCTGGGACTTCTCACAGATACGCAGTATTTT. Translated: CASNLGLLTDTQYF. The rearrangement joins TRBV7-9 to TRBJ2-3, with a weak D call TRBD2 (6 bases). V lost 7 bases to trimming and J lost 2 bases, with 13 bases between them. Germline-derived CDR1 and CDR2 are SEHNR and FQNEAQ (reference sequence). This CDR3 has 14 amino acids.

J is TRBJ2-7 and V is TRBV5-5; maybe TRBD1 (6 bases). This CDR3 spans 13 amino acids. CDR1 is SGHKS and CDR2 is YYEKEE in the germline V gene (reference sequence). Trimming took off 3 bases at V and 5 bases at J, with 12 bases between the two ends. CDR3 in amino acids: CASSSAGVHEQYF. The DNA of the CDR3 is TGTGCCAGCAGCTCGGCAGGGGTCCACGAGCAGTACTTC. The full variable domain, with the rest looked up from reference TRBV5-5 and TRBJ2-7, is DAGVTQSPTHLIKTRGQQVTLRCSPISGHKSVSWYQQVLGQGPQFIFQYYEKEERGRGNFPDRFSARQFPNYSSELNVNALLLGDSALYLCASSSAGVHEQYFGPGTRLTVT.

The chain combines TRBV20-1 with TRBJ1-1; D is undetermined. The length of the CDR3 is 12 residues. Trimming took 3 bases from V and 4 from J, leaving 9 bases between them. Germline V CDR1 and CDR2: DFQATT, SNEGSKA (reference sequence). Written as DNA, the CDR3 is TGCAGTGCTAGTCATCCCGGCACTGAAGCTTTCTTT. Protein product: CSASHPGTEAFF.

The chain carries TRBV11-2 and TRBJ2-1; 7 bases are shared with TRBD2. The germline CDR1 and CDR2 sequences are SGHAT and FQNNGV. The V gene end was trimmed by 4 bases and the J gene end by 5 bases; junction bases not matched to a gene: 14. The CDR3 consists of 17 residues. In nucleotides, the CDR3 is TGTGCCAGCAGCTCGACACCCGGGAGGCGGACCAACAATGAGCAGTTCTTC. The encoded protein is CASSSTPGRRTNNEQFF.

This clone was detected only a few times. The sample has other DNA sequences that encode this CDR3 too. The rearrangement links TRBV27 to TRBJ1-2, with D maybe TRBD1 (5 bases). The V end was cut by 5 bases, the J end by 0 bases, with 10 bases between. The CDR3 totals 14 residues. The germline gives CDR1 MNHEY, CDR2 SMNVEV (reference sequence). DNA of the CDR3: TGTGCCAGCAGTACTCAGGGTGCTAACTATGGCTACACCTTC. Translated: CASSTQGANYGYTF.

This chain links TRBV12-3 or TRBV12-4 with TRBJ2-1; the D is unclear. This CDR3 is 13 amino acids long. V gave up 3 bases and J gave up 5 bases, with 8 bases separating them. CDR3 in amino acids: CASSLQPNNEQFF. The CDR3 region has the DNA TGTGCCAGCAGTTTGCAACCTAACAATGAGCAGTTCTTC.

The chain couples TRBV6-4 to TRBJ2-2; the D is unclear. Germline loops: CDR1 MRHNA, CDR2 SNTAGT. V was cut by 6 bases and J by 0 bases, with 11 bases left in between. There are 15 residues in the CDR3. The chain's CDR3 is CASRAVPPNTGELFF. CDR3 DNA sequence: TGTGCCAGCAGGGCAGTGCCACCGAACACCGGGGAGCTGTTTTTT.

This clone appeared a few times. This chain connects TRBV29-1 to TRBJ2-3; D ambiguous. The CDR3 is 12 residues long. Looked up from germline, CDR1 is SQVTM and CDR2 is ANQGSEA. V dropped 8 bases and J dropped 1 base, with 10 bases sitting between them. DNA of the CDR3: TGCAGCTCCGGGTACCGCACAGATACGCAGTATTTT. It is translated as CSSGYRTDTQYF.

The chain recombines TRBV3-1 (or the pseudogene TRBV3-2) with TRBJ2-5; D unresolved. There are 13 residues in the CDR3. Germline values: CDR1 LGHDT, CDR2 YNNKEL (reference sequence). V was clipped by 0 bases and J by 3 bases, with 5 bases between them. The CDR3 is CASSQDAEETQYF. CDR3 nucleotides: TGTGCCAGCAGCCAAGATGCGGAAGAGACCCAGTACTTC.

V usage is TRBV9 and J usage is TRBJ2-5; TRBD2 matches at 10 bases. Germline loops: CDR1 SGDLS, CDR2 YYNGEE. V was pared by 3 bases and J by 2 bases, with 7 bases of the junction left unmatched. The CDR3 covers 16 residues. This CDR3 is CASSATSGTTQETQYF. CDR3 DNA: TGTGCCAGCAGCGCCACTAGCGGGACGACACAAGAGACCCAGTACTTC.